These 15 T cell receptor beta chains were all obtained from the same sample, sequenced in a study of blood T cell repertoires in COVID-19. The assay was immunoSEQ multiplex PCR, and TCRdb's table has in-frame clones only and misses some. This table holds fewer than 100,000 clones, roughly 84% found once. Sample: peripheral blood. All receptors derive from a woman aged 80 or older with acute or convalescent COVID-19.

This chain uses TRBV19 with TRBJ2-1; 12 bases match TRBD2. Germline CDR1 reads LNHDA; CDR2 reads SQIVND (reference sequence). V lost 8 bases and J lost 9; bases outside the gene matches: 5. There are 13 residues in the CDR3. The CDR3 DNA sequence: TGTGCCAGTCAACTAGCGGGGGGTGGTGAGCAGTTCTTC. It codes for CASQLAGGGEQFF.

The chain links TRBV6-2 or TRBV6-3 to TRBJ2-7, with TRBD2 identical over 11 bases. The V gene end was trimmed by 4 bases and the J gene end by 3 bases; junction bases not matched to a gene: 11. This CDR3 region has 17 residues. Germline CDR1 MNHEY, CDR2 SVGEGT. CDR3 amino acids: CASSSRQGLAGGYEQYF. Written as DNA, the CDR3 is TGTGCCAGCAGTTCGAGACAAGGGCTAGCGGGAGGCTACGAGCAGTACTTC.

The gene calls are TRBV24-1 and TRBJ2-7, with 11 bases matching TRBD1. Germline values: CDR1 KGHDR, CDR2 SFDVKD. V lost 0 bases to trimming and J lost 1 base; unmatched junction nucleotides: 13. The CDR3 sequence is 20 residues long. For the CDR3, the DNA is TGTGCCACCAGTGATTTGCCGGACAGGGGGCAGGATCCTCCTTCCTACGAGCAGTACTTC. Translation gives CATSDLPDRGQDPPSYEQYF.

This chain links TRBV27 with TRBJ2-7; perhaps TRBD2 as D (5 bases). The CDR3 has 15 residues. Trimming left V 8 bases short and J 3 bases short, with 20 bases between. The germline V gene has CDR1 MNHEY and CDR2 SMNVEV (reference sequence). CDR3 protein: CASHPLSGINYEQYF. CDR3 nucleotides: TGTGCCAGCCACCCTCTCAGCGGAATCAACTACGAGCAGTACTTC.

The chain joins TRBV2 to TRBJ1-2; 8 bases match TRBD1. The CDR3 runs to 14 residues. V was pared by 6 bases and J by 5 bases, with 8 bases of the junction left unmatched. Per germline, CDR1 SNHLY and CDR2 FYNNEI. CDR3 bases: TGTGCCAGCAGGACGACAGGGGTGGGGTATGGCTACACCTTC. It specifies CASRTTGVGYGYTF. The full variable domain, with the rest looked up from reference TRBV2 and TRBJ1-2, is EPEVTQTPSHQVTQMGQEVILRCVPISNHLYFYWYRQILGQKVEFLVSFYNNEISEKSEIFDDQFSVERPDGSNFTLKIRSTKLEDSAMYFCASRTTGVGYGYTFGSGTRLTVV.

The chain joins TRBV10-3 to TRBJ2-5; D is perhaps TRBD2 (6 bases). CDR3 size: 14 residues. CDR1 is ENHRY, CDR2 SYGVKD, per germline. The V end lost 3 bases, the J end lost 4 bases, and 12 bases lay between the germline ends. In DNA, the CDR3 is TGTGCCATCAGTGATGGCGGGGTTTCAGAGACCCAGTACTTC. The encoded protein is CAISDGGVSETQYF.

V gene TRBV5-6 combines with J gene TRBJ2-5; TRBD1 matches 11 bases. The CDR3 has 15 amino acids. Germline assignment: CDR1 SGHDT and CDR2 YYEEEE. V gave up 4 bases and J gave up 4 bases; unmatched junction bases: 6. CDR3 in amino acids: CASSGGQGASETQYF. The CDR3 DNA reads as TGTGCCAGCAGCGGCGGACAGGGGGCTTCAGAGACCCAGTACTTC. The full variable domain, with the rest looked up from reference TRBV5-6 and TRBJ2-5, is DAGVTQSPTHLIKTRGQQVTLRCSPKSGHDTVSWYQQALGQGPQFIFQYYEEEERQRGNFPDRFSGHQFPNYSSELNVNALLLGDSALYLCASSGGQGASETQYFGPGTRLLVL.

The rearrangement uses TRBV4-2 and TRBJ2-1; perhaps TRBD2 as D (6 bases). V shed 0 bases and J shed 2 bases, with 11 bases lying between them. Germline assignment: CDR1 LGHNA and CDR2 YNFKEQ. This CDR3 region has 16 residues. DNA for the CDR3: TGTGCCAGCAGCCAAGATCACGGGAGCCCCTACAATGAGCAGTTCTTC. Its translation is CASSQDHGSPYNEQFF.

V is TRBV7-9 and J is TRBJ2-7; the D gene is possibly TRBD1 (6 bases). Germline V lookup: CDR1 SEHNR, CDR2 FQNEAQ (reference sequence). The CDR3 spans 15 residues. Trimming removed 3 bases from V and 6 bases from J, with 18 bases in between. The CDR3 coding sequence is TGTGCCAGCAGCTTTTCGACAGGAAGGGTGATCGAGCAGTACTTC. Protein: CASSFSTGRVIEQYF.

This sequence joins TRBV11-2 and TRBJ2-5; D unresolved. This CDR3 has 13 amino acids. Germline CDR1 is SGHAT and CDR2 is FQNNGV. V lost 2 bases and J lost 7, with 11 bases in between. The CDR3 region has the DNA TGTGCCAGCAGCTTATCCAGGCGCACGACCCAGTACTTC. Translation: CASSLSRRTTQYF.

The V and J genes are TRBV27 and TRBJ1-2; 8 nucleotides line up with TRBD1. The CDR3 covers 14 residues. Per the germline V gene, CDR1 is MNHEY and CDR2 is SMNVEV (reference sequence). V was pared by 5 bases and J by 3 bases, with 5 bases of the junction left unmatched. The CDR3 nucleotides are TGTGCCAGCAGTGTCGGACAGGGATACTATGGCTACACCTTC. Encoded protein: CASSVGQGYYGYTF.

The rearrangement uses TRBV7-8 and TRBJ2-2; 10 bases are a match to TRBD1. J was trimmed by 15 bases and V by 5 bases; bases with no gene match: 15. The CDR3 extends over 15 amino acids. From germline, CDR1 is SGHVS and CDR2 FQNEAQ. CDR3 sequence reads: CASSEPDRGKNWVFF. The DNA for the CDR3 is TGTGCCAGCAGCGAACCGGACAGGGGGAAGAACTGGGTGTTTTTT.

The chain has TRBV6-2 or TRBV6-3 and TRBJ2-3; TRBD2 agrees at 13 bases. CDR1 MNHEY and CDR2 SVGEGT come from the germline V gene. CDR3 size: 16 residues. Trimming removed 6 bases from V and 6 bases from J; junction bases left unmatched: 9. The CDR3 coding sequence is TGTGCCAGCAGCCCCGGGACTAGCGGGGTATGGGATACGCAGTATTTT. Its translation is CASSPGTSGVWDTQYF.

V is TRBV11-1 and J is TRBJ1-1, with 7 bases identical to TRBD1. Germline V gene lookup returns CDR1 SGHAT and CDR2 FQDESV (reference sequence). CDR3 length equals 11 residues. J gave up 11 bases and V 5 bases, and 5 bases lay outside the gene matches. The CDR3 loop reads CASSTTGLAFF. The DNA of the CDR3 is TGTGCCAGCAGCACGACAGGGCTGGCTTTCTTT. The whole variable domain, filled in from reference TRBV11-1 and TRBJ1-1, reads EAEVAQSPRYKITEKSQAVAFWCDPISGHATLYWYRQILGQGPELLVQFQDESVVDDSQLPKDRFSAERLKGVDSTLKIQPAELGDSAMYLCASSTTGLAFFGQGTRLTVV.

This chain uses TRBV21-1 with TRBJ2-1; the table's D call TRBD2 went unverified against the DNA. TRBV21-1 is tagged as a pseudogene. The CDR3 length is 14 residues. CDR3 loop: CASSPWGLDSEQFF. For the CDR3, the DNA is TGTGCCAGCAGCCCATGGGGACTAGATAGTGAGCAGTTCTTC.